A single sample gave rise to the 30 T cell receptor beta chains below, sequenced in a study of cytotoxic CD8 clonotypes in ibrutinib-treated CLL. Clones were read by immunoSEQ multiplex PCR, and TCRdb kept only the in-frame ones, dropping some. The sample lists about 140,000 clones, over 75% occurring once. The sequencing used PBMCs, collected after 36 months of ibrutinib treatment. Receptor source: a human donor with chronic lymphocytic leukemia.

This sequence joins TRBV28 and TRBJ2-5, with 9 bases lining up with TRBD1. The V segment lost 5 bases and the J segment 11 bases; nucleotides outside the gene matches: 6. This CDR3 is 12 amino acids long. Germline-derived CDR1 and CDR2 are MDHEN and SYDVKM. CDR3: CASSHDRGVQYF. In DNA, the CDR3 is TGTGCCAGCAGTCACGACAGGGGGGTACAGTACTTC. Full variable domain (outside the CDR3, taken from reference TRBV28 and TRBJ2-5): DVKVTQSSRYLVKRTGEKVFLECVQDMDHENMFWYRQDPGLGLRLIYFSYDVKMKEKGDIPEGYSVSREKKERFSLILESASTNQTSMYLCASSHDRGVQYFGPGTRLLVL.

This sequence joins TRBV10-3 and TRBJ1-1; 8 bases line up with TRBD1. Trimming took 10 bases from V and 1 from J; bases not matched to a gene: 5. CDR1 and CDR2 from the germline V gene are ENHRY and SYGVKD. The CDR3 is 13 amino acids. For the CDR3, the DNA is TGTGCCACGGGGGACAGGAGGAACACTGAAGCTTTCTTT. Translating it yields CATGDRRNTEAFF.

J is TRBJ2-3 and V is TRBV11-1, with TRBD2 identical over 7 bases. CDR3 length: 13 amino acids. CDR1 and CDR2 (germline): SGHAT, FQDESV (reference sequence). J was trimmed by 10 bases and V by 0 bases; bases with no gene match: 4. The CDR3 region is CASSLAWRESQYF. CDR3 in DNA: TGTGCCAGCAGCTTAGCCTGGCGGGAGTCGCAGTATTTT.

CDR3 region: CASSLDRATEAFF. CDR3 sequence (DNA): TGTGCCAGCTCCCTCGACAGAGCCACTGAAGCTTTCTTT. V is TRBV18 and J is TRBJ1-1; a possible D gene is TRBD1 (5 bases). The germline V gene encodes CDR1 KGHSH and CDR2 LQKENI. The CDR3 sequence is 13 residues long. Trimming stripped 6 bases from V and 4 bases from J, with 12 bases between.

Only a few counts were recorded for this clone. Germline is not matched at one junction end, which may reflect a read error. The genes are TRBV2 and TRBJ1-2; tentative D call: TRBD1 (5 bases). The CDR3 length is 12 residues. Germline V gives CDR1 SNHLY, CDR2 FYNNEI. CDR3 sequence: CASSEPGRQEGF. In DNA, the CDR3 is TGTGCCAGCAGTGAACCGGGACGGCAGGAGGGCTTC.

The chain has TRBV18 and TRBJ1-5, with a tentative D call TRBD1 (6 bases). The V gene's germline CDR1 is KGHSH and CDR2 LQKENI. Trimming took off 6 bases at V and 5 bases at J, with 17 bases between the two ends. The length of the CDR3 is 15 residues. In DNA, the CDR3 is TGTGCCAGCTCCCTCTCGACGGGGGGCTATCAGCCCCAGCATTTT. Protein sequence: CASSLSTGGYQPQHF.

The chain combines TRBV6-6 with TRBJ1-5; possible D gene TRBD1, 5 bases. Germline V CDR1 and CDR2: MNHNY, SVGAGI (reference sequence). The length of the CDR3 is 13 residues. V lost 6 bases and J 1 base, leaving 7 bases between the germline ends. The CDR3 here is CASRGLSNQPQHF. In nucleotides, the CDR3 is TGTGCCAGCAGGGGGCTGAGCAATCAGCCCCAGCATTTT.

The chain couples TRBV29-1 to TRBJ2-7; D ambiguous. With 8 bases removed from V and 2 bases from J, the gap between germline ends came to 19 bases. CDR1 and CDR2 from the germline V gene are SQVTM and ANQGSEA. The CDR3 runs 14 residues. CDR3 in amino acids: CSPKVLPGTYEQYF. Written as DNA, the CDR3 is TGCAGCCCAAAGGTTTTGCCAGGCACCTACGAGCAGTACTTC.

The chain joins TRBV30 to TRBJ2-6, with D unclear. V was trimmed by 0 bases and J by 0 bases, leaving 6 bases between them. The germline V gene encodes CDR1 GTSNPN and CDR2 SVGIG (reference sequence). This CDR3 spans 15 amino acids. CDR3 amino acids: CAWSVGSSGANVLTF. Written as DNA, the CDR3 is TGTGCCTGGAGTGTAGGCAGCTCTGGGGCCAACGTCCTGACTTTC.

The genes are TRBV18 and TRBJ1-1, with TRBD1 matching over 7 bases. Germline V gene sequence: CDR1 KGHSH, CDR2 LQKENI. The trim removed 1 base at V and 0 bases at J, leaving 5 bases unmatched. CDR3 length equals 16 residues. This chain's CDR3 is CASSPLGQRMNTEAFF. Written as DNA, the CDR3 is TGTGCCAGCTCACCACTGGGACAGAGAATGAACACTGAAGCTTTCTTT.

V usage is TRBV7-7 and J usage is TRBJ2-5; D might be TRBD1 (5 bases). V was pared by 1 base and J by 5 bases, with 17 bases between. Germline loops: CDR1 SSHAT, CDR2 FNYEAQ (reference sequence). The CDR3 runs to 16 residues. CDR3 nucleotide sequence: TGTGCCAGCAGCTTAGGGACAAGGGGTCCACGCGAGACCCAGTACTTC. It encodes CASSLGTRGPRETQYF. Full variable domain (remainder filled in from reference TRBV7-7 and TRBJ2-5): GAGVSQSPRYKVTKRGQDVTLRCDPISSHATLYWYQQALGQGPEFLTYFNYEAQPDKSGLPSDRFSAERPEGSISTLTIQRTEQRDSAMYRCASSLGTRGPRETQYFGPGTRLLVL.

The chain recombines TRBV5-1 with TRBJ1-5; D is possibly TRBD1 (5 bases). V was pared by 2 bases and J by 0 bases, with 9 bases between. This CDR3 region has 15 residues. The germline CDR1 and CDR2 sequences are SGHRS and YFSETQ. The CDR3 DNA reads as TGCGCCAGCAGCTTTGAGGGGACTAGCAATCAGCCCCAGCATTTT. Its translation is CASSFEGTSNQPQHF.

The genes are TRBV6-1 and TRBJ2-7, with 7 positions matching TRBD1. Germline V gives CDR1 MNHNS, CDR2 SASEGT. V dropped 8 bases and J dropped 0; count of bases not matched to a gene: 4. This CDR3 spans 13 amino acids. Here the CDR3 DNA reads TGTGCCAGCTTGGACAGGAACTCCTACGAGCAGTACTTC. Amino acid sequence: CASLDRNSYEQYF.

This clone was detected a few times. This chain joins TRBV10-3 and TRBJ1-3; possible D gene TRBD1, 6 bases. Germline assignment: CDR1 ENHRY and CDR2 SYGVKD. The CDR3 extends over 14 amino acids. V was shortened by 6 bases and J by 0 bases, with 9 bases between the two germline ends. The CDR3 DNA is TGTGCCATCAGAACGGACAGCTCTGGAAACACCATATATTTT. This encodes CAIRTDSSGNTIYF.

DNA for the CDR3: TGTGCCAGCAGCTTCTCCTCGACAGGGGTCAATGAGCAGTTCTTC. Protein product: CASSFSSTGVNEQFF. V is TRBV7-2 and J is TRBJ2-1; TRBD1 matches 8 bases. Per the germline V gene, CDR1 is SGHTA and CDR2 is FQGNSA. This CDR3 region has 15 residues. V lost 3 bases to trimming and J lost 6 bases; unmatched junction nucleotides: 7. Variable domain in full (rest from reference TRBV7-2 and TRBJ2-1): GAGVSQSPSNKVTEKGKDVELRCDPISGHTALYWYRQSLGQGLEFLIYFQGNSAPDKSGLPSDRFSAERTGGSVSTLTIQRTQQEDSAVYLCASSFSSTGVNEQFFGPGTRLTVL.

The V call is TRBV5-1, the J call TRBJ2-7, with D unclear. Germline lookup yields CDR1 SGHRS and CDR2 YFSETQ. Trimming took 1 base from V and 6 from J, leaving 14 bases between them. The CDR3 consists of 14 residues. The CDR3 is CASSLWGTFAEQYF. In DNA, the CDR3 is TGCGCCAGCAGCTTGTGGGGAACCTTTGCCGAGCAGTACTTC.

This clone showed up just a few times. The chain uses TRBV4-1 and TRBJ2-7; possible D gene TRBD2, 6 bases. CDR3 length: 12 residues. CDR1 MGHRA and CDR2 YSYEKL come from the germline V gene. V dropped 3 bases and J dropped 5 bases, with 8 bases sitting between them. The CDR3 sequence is CASSQGGHEQYF. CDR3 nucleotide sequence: TGCGCCAGCAGCCAGGGGGGACACGAGCAGTACTTC.

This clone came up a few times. The chain's CDR3 is CASSFRFGANEKLFF. For the CDR3, the DNA is TGTGCCAGCAGTTTCCGCTTCGGGGCTAATGAAAAACTGTTTTTT. This sequence joins TRBV6-5 and TRBJ1-4; D ambiguous. The germline V and J ends were trimmed by 4 bases and 3 bases, with 12 bases remaining between them. This CDR3 comprises 15 residues. CDR1 and CDR2 (germline): MNHEY, SVGAGI.

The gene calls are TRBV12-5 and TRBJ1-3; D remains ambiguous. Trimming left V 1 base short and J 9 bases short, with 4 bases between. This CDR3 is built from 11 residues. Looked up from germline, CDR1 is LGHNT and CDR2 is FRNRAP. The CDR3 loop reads CASGLGGTIYF. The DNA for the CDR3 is TGTGCTAGTGGTTTGGGGGGCACCATATATTTT.

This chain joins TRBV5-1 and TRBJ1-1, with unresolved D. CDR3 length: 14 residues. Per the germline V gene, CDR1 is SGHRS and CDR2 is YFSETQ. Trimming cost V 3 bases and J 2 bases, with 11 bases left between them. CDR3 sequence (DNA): TGCGCCAGCAGCTGGCTCTCGTCTAACACTGAAGCTTTCTTT. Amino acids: CASSWLSSNTEAFF.

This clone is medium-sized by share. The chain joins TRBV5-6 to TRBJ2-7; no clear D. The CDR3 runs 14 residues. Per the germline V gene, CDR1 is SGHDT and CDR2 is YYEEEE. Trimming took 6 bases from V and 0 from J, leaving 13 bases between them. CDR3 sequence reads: CASNRARLSYEQYF. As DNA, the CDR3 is TGTGCCAGCAATCGGGCGAGACTCTCCTACGAGCAGTACTTC.

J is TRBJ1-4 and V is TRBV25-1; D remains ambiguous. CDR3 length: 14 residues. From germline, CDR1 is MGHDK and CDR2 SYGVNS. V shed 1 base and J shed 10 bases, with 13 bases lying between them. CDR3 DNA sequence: TGTGCCAGCAGTGAATTCTCCGATGCACGAAAACTGTTTTTT. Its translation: CASSEFSDARKLFF.

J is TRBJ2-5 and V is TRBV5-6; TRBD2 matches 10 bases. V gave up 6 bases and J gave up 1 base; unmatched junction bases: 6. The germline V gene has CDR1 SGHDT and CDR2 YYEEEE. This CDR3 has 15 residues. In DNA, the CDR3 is TGTGCCAGCATCGTCAGCGGGAGGGCCCAAGAGACCCAGTACTTC. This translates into CASIVSGRAQETQYF.

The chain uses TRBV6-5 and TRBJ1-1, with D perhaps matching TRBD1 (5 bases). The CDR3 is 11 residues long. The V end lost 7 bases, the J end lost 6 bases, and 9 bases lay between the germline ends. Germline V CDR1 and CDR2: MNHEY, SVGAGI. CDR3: CASTWGAEAFF. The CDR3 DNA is TGTGCCAGCACCTGGGGGGCTGAAGCTTTCTTT.

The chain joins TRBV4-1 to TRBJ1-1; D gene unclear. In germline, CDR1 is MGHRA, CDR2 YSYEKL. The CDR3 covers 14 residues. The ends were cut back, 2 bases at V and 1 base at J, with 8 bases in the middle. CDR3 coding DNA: TGCGCCAGCAGCCAATGGTTGAGGAACACTGAAGCTTTCTTT. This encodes CASSQWLRNTEAFF.

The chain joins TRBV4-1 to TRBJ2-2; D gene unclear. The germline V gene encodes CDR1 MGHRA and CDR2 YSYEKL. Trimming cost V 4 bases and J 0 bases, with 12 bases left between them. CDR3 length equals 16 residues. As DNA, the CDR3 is TGCGCCAGCAGCCGTCCCTGGCGTACGAACACCGGGGAGCTGTTTTTT. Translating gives CASSRPWRTNTGELFF.

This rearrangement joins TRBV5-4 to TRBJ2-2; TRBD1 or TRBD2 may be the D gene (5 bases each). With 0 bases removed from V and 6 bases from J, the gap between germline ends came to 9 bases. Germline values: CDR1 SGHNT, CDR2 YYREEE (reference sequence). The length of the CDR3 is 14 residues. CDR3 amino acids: CASSLAGAPGELFF. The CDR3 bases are TGTGCCAGCAGCTTGGCCGGGGCGCCCGGGGAGCTGTTTTTT.

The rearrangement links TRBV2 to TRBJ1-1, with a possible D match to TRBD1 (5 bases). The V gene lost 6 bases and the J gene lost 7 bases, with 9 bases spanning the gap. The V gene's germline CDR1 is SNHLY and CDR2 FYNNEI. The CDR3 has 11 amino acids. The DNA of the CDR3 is TGTGCCAGCAGAGGACAAGGTGAAGCTTTCTTT. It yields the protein CASRGQGEAFF.

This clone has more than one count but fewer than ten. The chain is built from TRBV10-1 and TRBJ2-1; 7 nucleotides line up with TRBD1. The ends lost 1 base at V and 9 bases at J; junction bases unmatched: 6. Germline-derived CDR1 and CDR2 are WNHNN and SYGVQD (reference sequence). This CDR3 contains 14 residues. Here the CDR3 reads CASSEYSGTAEQFF. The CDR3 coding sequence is TGCGCCAGCAGTGAGTATTCTGGGACAGCTGAGCAGTTCTTC.

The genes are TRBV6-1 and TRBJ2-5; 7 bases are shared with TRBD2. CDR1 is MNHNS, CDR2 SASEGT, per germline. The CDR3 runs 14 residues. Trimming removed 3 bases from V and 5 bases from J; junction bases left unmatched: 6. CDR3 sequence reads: CASSDQGGVETQYF. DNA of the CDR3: TGTGCCAGCAGTGATCAGGGAGGGGTTGAGACCCAGTACTTC.